Detailed here is one TCR beta chain. The table came from immunoSEQ multiplex PCR; TCRdb's copy has only in-frame clones and leaves some out. The table records about 32,000 clones, 79% of them present only once. These data are taken from a study of T cells in narcolepsy. J was trimmed by 2 bases and V by 3 bases; bases with no gene match: 10. The CDR3 is made up of 16 amino acids. Germline loops: CDR1 KGHSH, CDR2 LQKENI. The origin of this receptor is a human donor in good health. The genes are TRBV18 and TRBJ2-7; 7 bases are shared with TRBD2. Sequencing used memory (CD45RA-) CD4+ T cells from blood. Here the CDR3 reads CASSPQIASGTYEQYF. In DNA, the CDR3 is TGTGCCAGCTCACCCCAGATCGCTAGCGGCACCTACGAGCAGTACTTC. Drawing the rest from reference TRBV18 and TRBJ2-7, the complete variable domain is NAGVMQNPRHLVRRRGQEARLRCSPMKGHSHVYWYRQLPEEGLKFMVYLQKENIIDESGMPKERFSAEFPKEGPSILRIQQVVRGDSAAYFCASSPQIASGTYEQYFGPGTRLTVT.